The 32 T cell receptor beta chains reported below all come from one sample, sequenced in a study of blood T cell repertoires in COVID-19. TCRdb's table, derived via immunoSEQ multiplex PCR, lists solely in-frame clones and lacks some. The table includes hundreds of thousands of clones, more than 80% detected once. The sequenced sample consisted of peripheral blood. Source of these receptors: a woman in her 30s with active or convalescent COVID-19.

V is TRBV6-1 and J is TRBJ2-3, with 7 bases fitting TRBD1. This CDR3 has 15 amino acids. V was pared by 0 bases and J by 6 bases, with 6 bases of the junction left unmatched. Germline V gene lookup returns CDR1 MNHNS and CDR2 SASEGT. The CDR3 DNA is TGTGCCAGCAGTGAAGCCCGACAGGGTTGGGATACGCAGTATTTT. This gives the protein CASSEARQGWDTQYF.

The CDR3 DNA follows: TGCGCCAGCAGTGAGTCTCCCGGTGGCGAGCAGTACTTC. Translation: CASSESPGGEQYF. This rearrangement joins TRBV10-2 to TRBJ2-7, with D uncertain. V shed 0 bases and J shed 6 bases, with 9 bases lying between them. The CDR3 covers 13 residues. Germline V CDR1 and CDR2: WSHSY, SAAADI.

The rearrangement joins TRBV27 to TRBJ1-4; unclear D gene. Germline CDR1 MNHEY, CDR2 SMNVEV (reference sequence). The length of the CDR3 is 15 residues. V lost 6 bases, J lost 1 base, and 12 bases lay in between. CDR3 in DNA: TGTGCCAGCAGCAAAACGGGATTAACTAATGAAAAACTGTTTTTT. This translates into CASSKTGLTNEKLFF.

The chain recombines TRBV2 with TRBJ2-7; D is perhaps TRBD2 (5 bases). The length of the CDR3 is 13 residues. CDR1 SNHLY and CDR2 FYNNEI come from the germline V gene. V dropped 6 bases and J dropped 12 bases, with 21 bases sitting between them. CDR3 sequence (DNA): TGTGCCAGCAGCGCCTATAGCGCCGACGCTTTGTACTTC. It is translated as CASSAYSADALYF.

CDR3 nucleotides: TGCAGCGTTACAGGGGTAGGAACTGAAGCTTTCTTT. It yields the protein CSVTGVGTEAFF. This chain joins TRBV29-1 and TRBJ1-1; 7 bases line up with TRBD1. V shed 5 bases, J shed 5 bases, and the junction held 5 bases outside the gene matches. Looked up from germline, CDR1 is SQVTM and CDR2 is ANQGSEA. The length of the CDR3 is 12 residues.

The gene calls are TRBV7-8 and TRBJ1-5; D is perhaps TRBD1 (5 bases). Trimming took off 5 bases at V and 7 bases at J, with 12 bases between the two ends. This CDR3 is 13 amino acids long. Germline V gene lookup returns CDR1 SGHVS and CDR2 FQNEAQ. The CDR3 region is CASSLQPGQPQHF. The CDR3 DNA sequence: TGTGCCAGCAGCCTCCAGCCAGGGCAGCCCCAGCATTTT.

This sequence joins TRBV19 and TRBJ2-3, with a possible D match to TRBD2 (6 bases). The ends were cut back, 6 bases at V and 2 bases at J, with 18 bases in the middle. Looked up from germline, CDR1 is LNHDA and CDR2 is SQIVND (reference sequence). This CDR3 comprises 16 residues. The CDR3 DNA reads as TGTGCCAGTAGAAGAAATCAGGAGGGCCTCACAGATACGCAGTATTTT. Translating it yields CASRRNQEGLTDTQYF.

V gene TRBV7-8 combines with J gene TRBJ1-2; possibly TRBD1 for D (5 bases). Germline V gene sequence: CDR1 SGHVS, CDR2 FQNEAQ. The CDR3 spans 15 residues. V was shortened by 0 bases and J by 4 bases, with 12 bases between the two germline ends. The CDR3 DNA follows: TGTGCCAGCAGCTTAGCGCTACGGGGGAGCTATGGCTACACCTTC. It is translated as CASSLALRGSYGYTF.

The chain has TRBV4-1 and TRBJ2-6; a weak D match, TRBD1 (5 bases). CDR1 is MGHRA, CDR2 YSYEKL, per germline. This CDR3 has 16 amino acids. The V end lost 3 bases, the J end lost 2 bases, and 11 bases lay between the germline ends. The CDR3 sequence is CASSQPGSAGANVLTF. CDR3 DNA sequence: TGCGCCAGCAGCCAGCCAGGGTCTGCTGGGGCCAACGTCCTGACTTTC.

The chain employs TRBV6-5 and TRBJ2-7; D ambiguous. Germline V gene lookup returns CDR1 MNHEY and CDR2 SVGAGI. The CDR3 is 12 amino acids. Trimming took off 6 bases at V and 2 bases at J, with 8 bases between the two ends. The CDR3 bases are TGTGCCAGCAGGGTAGAACCCTACGAGCAGTACTTC. This sequence encodes CASRVEPYEQYF.

V and J are TRBV5-1 and TRBJ1-6; TRBD1 aligns across 8 bases. V lost 4 bases and J lost 7; bases outside the gene matches: 7. This CDR3 is built from 15 residues. Germline CDR1 is SGHRS and CDR2 is YFSETQ. This CDR3 is CASSPRQGTNSPLHF. As DNA, the CDR3 is TGCGCCAGCAGCCCAAGACAGGGGACGAATTCACCCCTCCACTTT.

The V gene is TRBV5-6, the J gene TRBJ1-4; D is possibly TRBD1 (6 bases). V was shortened by 7 bases and J by 0 bases, with 13 bases between the two germline ends. The CDR3 sequence is 15 residues long. Per germline, CDR1 SGHDT and CDR2 YYEEEE. CDR3 amino acids: CASCTGPATNEKLFF. CDR3 coding DNA: TGTGCCAGCTGCACAGGGCCCGCAACTAATGAAAAACTGTTTTTT.

This clone came up a few times. V and J are TRBV5-6 and TRBJ1-2; D is undetermined. Trimming left V 5 bases short and J 3 bases short, with 11 bases between. The CDR3 consists of 13 residues. Germline CDR1 and CDR2: SGHDT and YYEEEE. The CDR3 reads CASRSTRDYGYTF. DNA for the CDR3: TGTGCCAGCAGGTCAACCCGGGACTATGGCTACACCTTC.

The chain uses TRBV3-1 (or the pseudogene TRBV3-2) and TRBJ2-7; 14 nucleotides line up with TRBD2. V shed 8 bases, J shed 3 bases, and the junction held 0 bases outside the gene matches. CDR1 and CDR2 from the germline V gene are LGHDT and YNNKEL (reference sequence). The CDR3 extends over 13 amino acids. Here the CDR3 reads CASGLAGGYEQYF. In DNA form, the CDR3 reads TGTGCCAGCGGACTAGCGGGGGGCTACGAGCAGTACTTC.

This sequence joins TRBV4-1 and TRBJ1-2, with a weak D call TRBD1 (5 bases). Germline assignment: CDR1 MGHRA and CDR2 YSYEKL. The CDR3 extends over 14 amino acids. The V end was cut by 1 base, the J end by 8 bases, with 14 bases between. Here the CDR3 reads CASSQAGGTYGYTF. CDR3 sequence (DNA): TGCGCCAGCAGCCAAGCTGGAGGGACTTACGGCTACACCTTC.

The V and J genes are TRBV2 and TRBJ2-5; 11 nucleotides agree with TRBD1. CDR3 length: 19 residues. With 8 bases clipped from V and 5 bases from J, the junction kept 22 bases outside the gene matches. The V gene's germline CDR1 is SNHLY and CDR2 FYNNEI. CDR3 loop: CASHLPQPERGQGDETQYF. The DNA for the CDR3 is TGTGCCAGCCACCTCCCCCAACCGGAGAGGGGACAGGGGGACGAGACCCAGTACTTC.

This clone has just a few counts. This chain joins TRBV4-1 and TRBJ1-5, with TRBD1 matching 9 bases. The germline V gene encodes CDR1 MGHRA and CDR2 YSYEKL. The CDR3 is made up of 15 amino acids. Losses at the gene ends were 0 bases for V and 7 bases for J; bases not matched to a gene: 4. CDR3 amino acids: CASSQEDRGHQPQHF. The CDR3 region has the DNA TGCGCCAGCAGCCAAGAGGACAGGGGACACCAGCCCCAGCATTTT.

The chain is built from TRBV14 and TRBJ1-2; TRBD1 matches at 9 bases. The CDR3 contains 15 residues. Looked up from germline, CDR1 is SGHDN and CDR2 is FVKESK. V lost 4 bases to trimming and J lost 4 bases; unmatched junction nucleotides: 7. CDR3 sequence (DNA): TGTGCCAGCAGCCCCCGGACAGGGGACTTCTATGGCTACACCTTC. Translated: CASSPRTGDFYGYTF.

The chain is built from TRBV4-1 and TRBJ2-6; D gene uncertain. CDR3 size: 17 residues. Looked up from germline, CDR1 is MGHRA and CDR2 is YSYEKL. Trimming removed 4 bases from V and 0 bases from J, with 13 bases in between. This chain's CDR3 is CASSPSRGLSGANVLTF. The CDR3 DNA reads as TGCGCCAGCAGCCCGAGTCGTGGGCTCTCTGGGGCCAACGTCCTGACTTTC.

V gene TRBV21-1 combines with J gene TRBJ2-3; the tabulated D call, TRBD2, remains unverified against the DNA. TRBV21-1 is termed a pseudogene. CDR3 size: 20 residues. The CDR3, as DNA: TGTGCCAGCAGCAGGACAGGGGAGGAAACTAGCGGGAGGGCCAAAGATACGCAGTATTTT. The encoded protein is CASSRTGEETSGRAKDTQYF.

The V gene is TRBV19, the J gene TRBJ2-2; 7 bases are shared with TRBD1. With V trimmed by 9 bases and J by 1 base, 5 bases remained unmatched. The CDR3 loop spans 14 amino acids. CDR1 is LNHDA, CDR2 SQIVND, per germline (reference sequence). The DNA for the CDR3 is TGTGCCAGCGCCGGGACAGTGAACACCGGGGAGCTGTTTTTT. Its protein product is CASAGTVNTGELFF.

The count of this clone is one. The V call is TRBV6-5, the J call TRBJ1-1; D is undetermined. Germline CDR1 reads MNHEY; CDR2 reads SVGAGI. CDR3 length: 15 amino acids. The V end was cut by 1 base, the J end by 1 base, with 10 bases between. This CDR3 reads CASSYYGGKNTEAFF. The DNA of the CDR3 is TGTGCCAGCAGTTACTACGGAGGGAAGAACACTGAAGCTTTCTTT.

The chain is built from TRBV2 and TRBJ1-6; D remains unclear. The germline gives CDR1 SNHLY, CDR2 FYNNEI. V shed 5 bases and J shed 15 bases, with 14 bases lying between them. The CDR3 is 12 amino acids. The chain's CDR3 is CASSWSPEVLHF. The DNA for the CDR3 is TGTGCCAGCAGTTGGAGCCCAGAGGTCCTCCACTTT.

This clone has only one observation. The V gene is TRBV29-1, the J gene TRBJ2-7; D might be TRBD1 (6 bases). Germline CDR1 SQVTM, CDR2 ANQGSEA. This CDR3 spans 12 amino acids. V dropped 3 bases and J dropped 5 bases, with 11 bases sitting between them. For the CDR3, the DNA is TGCAGCGTTGAGACAGGTTCTAACGAGCAGTACTTC. Protein sequence: CSVETGSNEQYF.

This clone was counted a single time. The gene calls are TRBV19 and TRBJ2-6, with 8 bases identical to TRBD1. The V and J ends lost 4 bases and 1 base, in that order; junction bases with no gene match: 6. In germline, CDR1 is LNHDA, CDR2 SQIVND (reference sequence). This CDR3 is 17 amino acids long. CDR3 DNA: TGTGCCAGTAGTAGCGGACAGGGCAGGTCTGGGGCCAACGTCCTGACTTTC. This translates into CASSSGQGRSGANVLTF.

About this clone: The same CDR3 arises from other DNA sequences in this sample as well. CDR3 loop: CSVEGRLNTEAFF. The CDR3 DNA reads as TGCAGCGTTGAAGGCAGGCTGAACACTGAAGCTTTCTTT. This chain connects TRBV29-1 to TRBJ1-1, with D unclear. Per the germline V gene, CDR1 is SQVTM and CDR2 is ANQGSEA. The length of the CDR3 is 13 residues. Trimming pared 1 base from V and 0 bases from J, leaving 6 bases between.

The chain uses TRBV7-9 and TRBJ2-5; 9 nucleotides match TRBD2. There are 14 residues in the CDR3. J lost 6 bases, V lost 0 bases, and 2 bases had no gene match. The V gene's germline CDR1 is SEHNR and CDR2 FQNEAQ (reference sequence). The CDR3, as DNA: TGTGCCAGCAGCTTAGCTAGCGGGGGAAAGACCCAGTACTTC. This encodes CASSLASGGKTQYF.

The chain uses TRBV9 and TRBJ2-6; maybe TRBD2 (6 bases). This CDR3 has 17 amino acids. V shed 0 bases and J shed 0 bases, with 10 bases lying between them. Germline V CDR1 and CDR2: SGDLS, YYNGEE. The CDR3 region has the DNA TGTGCCAGCAGCGTAGTGGGAGGTTTCTCTGGGGCCAACGTCCTGACTTTC. Translation: CASSVVGGFSGANVLTF.

The genes are TRBV10-3 and TRBJ2-7; D remains unclear. CDR3 size: 15 residues. Per the germline V gene, CDR1 is ENHRY and CDR2 is SYGVKD. Trimming removed 4 bases at V and 0 bases at J, with 13 bases between. The DNA for the CDR3 is TGTGCCATCAGTGGCGGTGAATTAAGCTCCTACGAGCAGTACTTC. Protein sequence: CAISGGELSSYEQYF.

The chain is built from TRBV6-5 and TRBJ1-1, with 8 bases aligning to TRBD1. With V trimmed by 4 bases and J by 0 bases, 1 base remained unmatched. The CDR3 contains 14 residues. Germline V CDR1 and CDR2: MNHEY, SVGAGI. The CDR3 region is CASSFRGLNTEAFF. Written as DNA, the CDR3 is TGTGCCAGCAGTTTCAGGGGGCTGAACACTGAAGCTTTCTTT.

Here the CDR3 DNA reads TGTGCCTGGAAGGGACAGGCAAATTCACCCCTCCACTTT. Translation: CAWKGQANSPLHF. The chain has TRBV30 and TRBJ1-6, with 8 bases identical to TRBD1. The CDR3 length is 13 residues. Trimming removed 4 bases from V and 7 bases from J; junction bases left unmatched: 3. CDR1 is GTSNPN, CDR2 SVGIG, per germline (reference sequence).

The chain carries TRBV3-1 (or the pseudogene TRBV3-2) and TRBJ1-1, with 9 bases lining up with TRBD1. From germline, CDR1 is LGHDT and CDR2 YNNKEL (reference sequence). The ends lost 4 bases at V and 4 bases at J; junction bases unmatched: 4. The CDR3 consists of 14 residues. The CDR3 nucleotides are TGTGCCAGCAGCCCGTCGACAGGGGGCACTGAAGCTTTCTTT. It encodes CASSPSTGGTEAFF.